Shown below are 8 T cell receptor beta chains from a single sample sequenced in a study of blood T cells in healthy people across ages. A J-beta primer mix and a sample-barcoded 5' primer were used in a second PCR of roughly 6 to 11 cycles. TCRdb analysed the 5' RACE reads with MiXCR anew, one entry per CDR3 protein. Of around 870,000 distinct CDR3 sequences in the sample, 29% were seen once. Sequencing used blood. These receptors were obtained from an elderly woman in good health.

The table lists this clonotype with a few counts. Possible read error: a much larger clone is one base away. This chain links TRBV20-1 with TRBJ2-1; 9 nucleotides agree with TRBD2. The assigned J gene may be wrong: the sequence end matches TRBJ2-7 better. Germline V lookup: CDR1 DFQATT, CDR2 SNEGSKA (reference sequence). This CDR3 is built from 19 residues. CDR3 amino acids: CSARPGLAAGKLRDNEQYF. For the CDR3, the DNA is TGCAGTGCTAGGCCGGGACTAGCAGCCGGCAAACTGAGAGACAATGAGCAGTACTTC.

There are many counts of this clonotype. The CDR3 here is CASSERVIYTGELFF. CDR3 coding DNA: TGTGCCAGCAGCGAAAGGGTGATTTACACCGGGGAGCTGTTTTTT. V is TRBV7-2 and J is TRBJ2-2; unclear D gene. This CDR3 is 15 amino acids long. The germline gives CDR1 SGHTA, CDR2 FQGNSA. Trimming stripped 5 bases from V and 3 bases from J, with 13 bases between.

V and J are TRBV7-2 and TRBJ2-3, with 7 bases lining up with TRBD2. The length of the CDR3 is 16 residues. Germline V CDR1 and CDR2: SGHTA, FQGNSA. V lost 4 bases, J lost 3 bases, and 10 bases stayed unmatched. For the CDR3, the DNA is TGTGCCAGCAGCTCCCAAGGCGGTAGCGGGACAGATACGCAGTATTTT. Protein sequence: CASSSQGGSGTDTQYF.

This clonotype was observed many times. The V call is TRBV12-3 or TRBV12-4, the J call TRBJ2-6; 9 bases are a match to TRBD1. V gave up 5 bases and J gave up 4 bases; unmatched junction bases: 9. The CDR3 totals 17 residues. In nucleotides, the CDR3 is TGTGCCAGCAGTGGACCCGGGACAGGGATCGGGGCCAACGTCCTGACTTTC. It codes for CASSGPGTGIGANVLTF.

This clonotype was detected only a few times. A read error may explain this, as a much larger clone is one base away. The chain combines TRBV29-1 with TRBJ2-7; tentative D call: TRBD1 (6 bases). The CDR3 covers 15 residues. The germline V and J ends were trimmed by 7 bases and 7 bases, with 26 bases remaining between them. Germline lookup yields CDR1 SQVTM and CDR2 ANQGSEA. CDR3 coding DNA: TGCAGCGGCTACTCTCCGGGAACAGGGCCCTTTGAGCAGTACTTC. Translated, it gives CSGYSPGTGPFEQYF.

This clonotype was observed many times. The chain is built from TRBV11-2 and TRBJ2-1; D may be TRBD1 (6 bases). The CDR3 covers 21 residues. V dropped 2 bases and J dropped 0 bases, with 26 bases sitting between them. Germline CDR1 and CDR2: SGHAT and FQNNGV. The CDR3 reads CASSLPLGAGVTSPSYNEQFF. CDR3 coding DNA: TGTGCCAGCAGCTTACCCCTGGGGGCAGGAGTTACGAGTCCCTCCTACAATGAGCAGTTCTTC.

The sample holds many counts of this clonotype. The chain has TRBV20-1 and TRBJ2-1; 15 bases are shared with TRBD2. Trimming took 4 bases from V and 8 from J; bases not matched to a gene: 3. Germline CDR1 DFQATT, CDR2 SNEGSKA (reference sequence). This CDR3 region has 14 residues. CDR3 in DNA: TGCAGTGCTATTCGGACTAGCGGGGGGGATGAGCAGTTCTTC. This sequence encodes CSAIRTSGGDEQFF.

V gene TRBV29-1 combines with J gene TRBJ2-1; unclear D gene. The V gene's germline CDR1 is SQVTM and CDR2 ANQGSEA. Trimming removed 7 bases at V and 9 bases at J, with 19 bases between. The CDR3 has 13 residues. In DNA form, the CDR3 reads TGCAGCGCCCCCTCCGACCGACTCATTGAGCAGTTCTTC. This encodes CSAPSDRLIEQFF.